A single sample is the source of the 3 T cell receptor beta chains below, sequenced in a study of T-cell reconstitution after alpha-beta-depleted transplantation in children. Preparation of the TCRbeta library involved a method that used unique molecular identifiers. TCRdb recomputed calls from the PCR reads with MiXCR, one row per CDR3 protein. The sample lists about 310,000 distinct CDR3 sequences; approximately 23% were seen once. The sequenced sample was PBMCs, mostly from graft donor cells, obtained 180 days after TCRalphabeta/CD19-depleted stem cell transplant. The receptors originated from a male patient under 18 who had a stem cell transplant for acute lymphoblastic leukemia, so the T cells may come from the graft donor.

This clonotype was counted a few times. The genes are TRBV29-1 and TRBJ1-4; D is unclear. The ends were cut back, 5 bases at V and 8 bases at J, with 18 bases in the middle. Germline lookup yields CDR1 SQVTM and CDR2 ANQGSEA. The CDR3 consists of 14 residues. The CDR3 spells CSVSPGHSSEKLFF. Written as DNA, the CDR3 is TGCAGCGTTAGTCCGGGCCACAGTTCGGAAAAACTGTTTTTT.

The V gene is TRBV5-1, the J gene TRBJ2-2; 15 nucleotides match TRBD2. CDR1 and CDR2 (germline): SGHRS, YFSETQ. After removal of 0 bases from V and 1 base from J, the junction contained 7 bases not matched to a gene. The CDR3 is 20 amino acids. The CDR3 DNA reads TGCGCCAGCAGCTTGGCGAGGGGACTAGCGGGAGGATTGAACACCGGGGAGCTGTTTTTT. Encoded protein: CASSLARGLAGGLNTGELFF.

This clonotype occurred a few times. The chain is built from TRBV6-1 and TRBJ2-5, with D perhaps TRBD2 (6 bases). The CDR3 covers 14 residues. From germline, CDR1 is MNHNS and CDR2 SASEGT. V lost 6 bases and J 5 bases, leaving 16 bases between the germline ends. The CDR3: CASSFEGGVETQYF. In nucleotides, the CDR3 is TGTGCCAGCAGCTTCGAAGGCGGGGTGGAGACCCAGTACTTC.